The rows below give T cell receptor beta chains drawn from one sample of a study of spatial heterogeneity in lung cancer. Using its own MiXCR run on the 5' RACE reads, TCRdb lists one record per CDR3 protein. The profile shows around 7,000 distinct CDR3 sequences, 14% of them singletons. The sequences come from lung tumor tissue, collected at surgery. The receptors were sampled from a female donor with early-stage non-small cell lung cancer. CDR3s include the opening cysteine and the closing phenylalanine or tryptophan. The order of the fields is CDR3 DNA, CDR3 protein, V gene, J gene, clone size, D gene. The D gene is left open where the match is weak. For some rows the clone size is stated as once, few or many, or as a class when expanded; others skip it.

CDR3 DNA: TGTGCCAGCAGCTTGGAGGCCTACGAGCAGTACTTC
CDR3 protein: CASSLEAYEQYF
V gene: TRBV5-4
J gene: TRBJ2-7
clone size: few
D gene: -

CDR3 DNA: TGTGCCAGCACCCACGGAGGTGGGGAGCAGTTCTTC
CDR3 protein: CASTHGGGEQFF
V gene: TRBV6-2/TRBV6-3
J gene: TRBJ2-1
clone size: medium-sized
D gene: -

CDR3 DNA: TGTGCCAGCTCACCCCTTCGGGGCTGGGAAGAGACCCAGTACTTC
CDR3 protein: CASSPLRGWEETQYF
V gene: TRBV18
J gene: TRBJ2-5
clone size: medium-sized
D gene: -

CDR3 DNA: TGTGCCAGCATAGGGGGATCAGGACGTGATTTTTACACCGGGGAGCTGTTTTTT
CDR3 protein: CASIGGSGRDFYTGELFF
V gene: TRBV2
J gene: TRBJ2-2
clone size: many
D gene: -

CDR3 DNA: TGCAGCGTGGACAGGTACAATGAGCAGTTCTTC
CDR3 protein: CSVDRYNEQFF
V gene: TRBV29-1
J gene: TRBJ2-1
clone size: -
D gene: TRBD1

CDR3 DNA: TGCAGTGCTAGAGACAGCTACGAGCAGTACTTC
CDR3 protein: CSARDSYEQYF
V gene: TRBV20-1
J gene: TRBJ2-7
clone size: many
D gene: -

CDR3 DNA: TGTGCCAGTAGTCCCTGGGAGGTGGCCGGGGAGCTGTTTTTT
CDR3 protein: CASSPWEVAGELFF
V gene: TRBV19
J gene: TRBJ2-2
clone size: many
D gene: -

CDR3 DNA: TGCAGCGTGGACACAGGGTTGGAGAACACCGGGGAGCTGTTTTTT
CDR3 protein: CSVDTGLENTGELFF
V gene: TRBV29-1
J gene: TRBJ2-2
clone size: few
D gene: -

CDR3 DNA: TGCAGTGCTAGAGTCCGACGGGGCACCTACGAGCAGTACTTC
CDR3 protein: CSARVRRGTYEQYF
V gene: TRBV20-1
J gene: TRBJ2-7
clone size: -
D gene: -

CDR3 DNA: TGTGCCAGCACCGACCGGGGGGGCAGGGCGCAGTATTTT
CDR3 protein: CASTDRGGRAQYF
V gene: TRBV28
J gene: TRBJ2-3
clone size: many
D gene: TRBD2

CDR3 DNA: TGTGCCAGCAGGCGTTTCGGACGGGAGAATTCACCCCTCCACTTT
CDR3 protein: CASRRFGRENSPLHF
V gene: TRBV6-5
J gene: TRBJ1-6
clone size: many
D gene: -

CDR3 DNA: TGTGCCAGCAGCTTAGGCCTGGGATTCCAAGAGACCCAGTACTTC
CDR3 protein: CASSLGLGFQETQYF
V gene: TRBV11-2
J gene: TRBJ2-5
clone size: medium-sized
D gene: -

CDR3 DNA: TGTGCCAGCAGCGCCGGGGGAACCTCCGCAAAATATGGCTACACCTTC
CDR3 protein: CASSAGGTSAKYGYTF
V gene: TRBV7-9
J gene: TRBJ1-2
clone size: many
D gene: -

CDR3 DNA: TGTGCCAGCAGCTTGGGACAGGGGTGGCAGCCCCAGCATTTT
CDR3 protein: CASSLGQGWQPQHF
V gene: TRBV5-5
J gene: TRBJ1-5
clone size: medium-sized
D gene: TRBD1

CDR3 DNA: TGTGCCAGCAGCTACCCGGGCAGTACCTTCGAGCAGTACTTC
CDR3 protein: CASSYPGSTFEQYF
V gene: TRBV11-2
J gene: TRBJ2-7
clone size: medium-sized
D gene: -

CDR3 DNA: TGCAGCGTTCGGGCAACATATGCGAACACCGGGGAGCTGTTTTTT
CDR3 protein: CSVRATYANTGELFF
V gene: TRBV29-1
J gene: TRBJ2-2
clone size: -
D gene: -

CDR3 DNA: TGTGCCAGTTGGGGACGGGGGACTAATGAAAAACTGTTTTTT
CDR3 protein: CASWGRGTNEKLFF
V gene: TRBV28
J gene: TRBJ1-4
clone size: -
D gene: -

CDR3 DNA: TGTGCCAGCAGCTTAGGGACCGGGAGCTACGAGCAGTACTTC
CDR3 protein: CASSLGTGSYEQYF
V gene: TRBV7-2
J gene: TRBJ2-7
clone size: many
D gene: -

CDR3 DNA: TGTGCCAGCAGCTTAACCTCAAGCACTGAAGCTTTCTTT
CDR3 protein: CASSLTSSTEAFF
V gene: TRBV7-3
J gene: TRBJ1-1
clone size: medium-sized
D gene: -

CDR3 DNA: TGCAGTGCTATTAAACAAGAGACCCAGTACTTC
CDR3 protein: CSAIKQETQYF
V gene: TRBV20-1
J gene: TRBJ2-5
clone size: many
D gene: -

CDR3 DNA: TGTGCCAGCAGTTATACGGGGCCCCACGAGCAGTACTTC
CDR3 protein: CASSYTGPHEQYF
V gene: TRBV6-5
J gene: TRBJ2-7
clone size: -
D gene: -

CDR3 DNA: TGTGCCAGCAGGCTAGCGAGACAGGGAGGGCGGGAGACCCAGTACTTC
CDR3 protein: CASRLARQGGRETQYF
V gene: TRBV7-8
J gene: TRBJ2-5
clone size: few
D gene: -

CDR3 DNA: TGCAGCGTCTCCCGGGACGGCATAATCTACGAGCAGTACTTC
CDR3 protein: CSVSRDGIIYEQYF
V gene: TRBV29-1
J gene: TRBJ2-7
clone size: -
D gene: -

CDR3 DNA: TGTGCCAGCAGTTTTCCAGACAGATATCAGCCCCAGCATTTT
CDR3 protein: CASSFPDRYQPQHF
V gene: TRBV28
J gene: TRBJ1-5
clone size: medium-sized
D gene: -

CDR3 DNA: TGTGCCAGCAGTGGGCAGGGAAGGACTGAAGCTTTCTTT
CDR3 protein: CASSGQGRTEAFF
V gene: TRBV2
J gene: TRBJ1-1
clone size: medium-sized
D gene: -

CDR3 DNA: TGCAGTGCTAGCCAGCCAGAGGGACAGAAATTGCAGTACTTC
CDR3 protein: CSASQPEGQKLQYF
V gene: TRBV20-1
J gene: TRBJ2-7
clone size: many
D gene: TRBD1

CDR3 DNA: TGTGCCAGCAGTTACTCCGGTGGTGCAGGGAGTAGCTACGAGCAGTACTTC
CDR3 protein: CASSYSGGAGSSYEQYF
V gene: TRBV6-5
J gene: TRBJ2-7
clone size: medium-sized
D gene: -

CDR3 DNA: TGTGCCAGCAGTTTACCCAGCGGCAATCAGCCCCAGCATTTT
CDR3 protein: CASSLPSGNQPQHF
V gene: TRBV28
J gene: TRBJ1-5
clone size: -
D gene: -

CDR3 DNA: TGCAGTGCAAGAGGGAACTCCTACGAGCAGTACTTC
CDR3 protein: CSARGNSYEQYF
V gene: TRBV20-1
J gene: TRBJ2-7
clone size: many
D gene: -

CDR3 DNA: TGCAGTGGGCAGGGTGGCACCGGGGAGCTGTTTTTT
CDR3 protein: CSGQGGTGELFF
V gene: TRBV20-1
J gene: TRBJ2-2
clone size: medium-sized
D gene: -

CDR3 DNA: TGTGCCACCAGCAGAGAGCGAGCGGGGGTTCAAGAGACCCAGTACTTC
CDR3 protein: CATSRERAGVQETQYF
V gene: TRBV15
J gene: TRBJ2-5
clone size: -
D gene: TRBD2